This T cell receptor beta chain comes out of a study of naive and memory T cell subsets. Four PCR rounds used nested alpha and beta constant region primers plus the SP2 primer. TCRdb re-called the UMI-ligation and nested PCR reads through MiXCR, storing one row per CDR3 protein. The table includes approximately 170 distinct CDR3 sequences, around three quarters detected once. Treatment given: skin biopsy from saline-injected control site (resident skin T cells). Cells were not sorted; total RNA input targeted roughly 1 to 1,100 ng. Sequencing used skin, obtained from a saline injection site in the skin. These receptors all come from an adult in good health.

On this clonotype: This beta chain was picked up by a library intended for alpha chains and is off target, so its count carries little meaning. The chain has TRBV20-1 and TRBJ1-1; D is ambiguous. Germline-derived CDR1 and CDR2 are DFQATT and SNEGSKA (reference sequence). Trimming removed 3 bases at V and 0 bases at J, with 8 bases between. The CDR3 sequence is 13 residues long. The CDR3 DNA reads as TGCAGTGCTAGGCCCTCCTTGAACACTGAAGCTTTCTTT. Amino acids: CSARPSLNTEAFF.